This TCR beta chain was sequenced for a study of T-cell reconstitution after alpha-beta-depleted transplantation in children. Findings of the study overall: After transplant, high TCRbeta diversity at day 60 in some patients arose from surviving recipient T cells and thymic progenitors.

Concerning this clonotype itself: Its antigen is as yet unknown.

It was with unique molecular identifiers that the TCRbeta library was prepared. TCRdb called the PCR reads again in MiXCR, with one record for every CDR3 protein. The repertoire holds 90,000 to 100,000 distinct CDR3 sequences, with more than 20% as singletons. From germline, CDR1 is SGDLS and CDR2 YYNGEE. The ends were cut back, 4 bases at V and 6 bases at J, with 14 bases in the middle. CDR3 length: 14 amino acids. This material consisted of PBMCs, taken before TCRalphabeta/CD19-depleted stem cell transplant. This sequence originates from a boy younger than 10 with acute lymphoblastic leukemia, due to receive a stem cell transplant. The chain employs TRBV9 and TRBJ2-4; possibly TRBD1 for D (5 bases). The CDR3 sequence: CASSPYRSPNIQYF. The CDR3 nucleotides are TGTGCCAGCAGCCCATACAGGTCTCCAAACATTCAGTACTTC.